This passage covers 13 T cell receptor beta chains from one sample sequenced in a study of T-cell reconstitution after alpha-beta-depleted transplantation in children. The TCRbeta library incorporated unique molecular identifiers. Via MiXCR, TCRdb re-called the PCR reads, giving one row per CDR3 protein. The sample has about 20,000 distinct CDR3 sequences, 10% to 15% seen once. The sample here was PBMCs, mostly from graft donor cells, taken 60 days after TCRalphabeta/CD19-depleted stem cell transplant. The source of these receptors is a female patient aged 2 to 10 who had a stem cell transplant for congenital amegakaryocytic thrombocytopenia, so the T cells may come from the graft donor.

This clonotype was seen at least ten times. CDR3 region: CASSLGTRPGANVLTF. CDR3 sequence (DNA): TGTGCCAGCAGTTTAGGGACTAGACCTGGGGCCAACGTCCTGACTTTC. The gene calls are TRBV12-3 or TRBV12-4 and TRBJ2-6, with 7 bases lining up with TRBD2. V was clipped by 1 base and J by 2 bases; unmatched bases: 2. The CDR3 has 16 amino acids.

This clonotype came up many times. The J gene is TRBJ1-5, the V gene TRBV12-3 or TRBV12-4; D uncertain. The CDR3 contains 13 residues. With 6 bases removed from V and 0 bases from J, the gap between germline ends came to 6 bases. The CDR3 DNA reads TGTGCCAGCAGCCCATATAGCAATCAGCCCCAGCATTTT. This sequence encodes CASSPYSNQPQHF.

In its sample, this clonotype was seen many times. The chain couples TRBV6-5 to TRBJ2-7, with 7 bases that match TRBD1. The CDR3 has 15 amino acids. Per the germline V gene, CDR1 is MNHEY and CDR2 is SVGAGI. V lost 5 bases, J lost 2 bases, and 9 bases stayed unmatched. CDR3 coding DNA: TGTGCCAGCAGTCGCTCCGGGACAGCGACCTACGAGCAGTACTTC. Its protein product is CASSRSGTATYEQYF.

This clonotype was recorded many times. This rearrangement joins TRBV10-3 to TRBJ2-6; 9 bases agree with TRBD2. This CDR3 spans 16 amino acids. V shed 7 bases, J shed 4 bases, and the junction held 8 bases outside the gene matches. The germline gives CDR1 ENHRY, CDR2 SYGVKD. CDR3 in DNA: TGTGCCATCACTAGCGGGATAGCTTTCGGGGCCAACGTCCTGACTTTC. Protein: CAITSGIAFGANVLTF.

The sample holds many counts of this clonotype. This chain links TRBV14 with TRBJ2-5, with D perhaps assigned TRBD1 or TRBD2 (6 bases each). The germline CDR1 and CDR2 sequences are SGHDN and FVKESK. This CDR3 spans 13 amino acids. V lost 1 base and J 7 bases, leaving 10 bases between the germline ends. The CDR3 nucleotides are TGTGCCAGCAGCCAAGGACTAGGGGGGACCCAGTACTTC. This gives the protein CASSQGLGGTQYF.

This clonotype appeared many times. The rearrangement uses TRBV4-1 and TRBJ2-3, with 9 bases identical to TRBD2. This CDR3 comprises 17 residues. Per the germline V gene, CDR1 is MGHRA and CDR2 is YSYEKL. V shed 3 bases, J shed 2 bases, and the junction held 9 bases outside the gene matches. The CDR3 spells CASSQISGSSFTDTQYF. The CDR3 DNA reads TGCGCCAGCAGCCAGATTAGCGGGAGTTCCTTCACAGATACGCAGTATTTT.

In this sample, this clonotype turned up many times. CDR3 in DNA: TGCGCCAGCAGCATGGGTCCAGGACCGGCTAACTATGGCTACACCTTC. It codes for CASSMGPGPANYGYTF. The chain carries TRBV5-1 and TRBJ1-2; no definite D call. Germline loops: CDR1 SGHRS, CDR2 YFSETQ. The CDR3 extends over 16 amino acids. With 4 bases removed from V and 0 bases from J, the gap between germline ends came to 16 bases.

The chain links TRBV29-1 to TRBJ2-7, with 7 bases lining up with TRBD1. This CDR3 contains 11 residues. Germline CDR1 SQVTM, CDR2 ANQGSEA. With 5 bases clipped from V and 6 bases from J, the junction kept 4 bases outside the gene matches. The chain's CDR3 is CSVMTGLEQYV. The CDR3 DNA reads as TGCAGCGTTATGACAGGGCTCGAGCAGTACGTC.

In its sample, this clonotype was seen many times. The chain recombines TRBV2 with TRBJ2-1; D is possibly TRBD1 (6 bases). Between the trimmed V and J ends, which lost 5 bases and 15 bases, there was a span of 17 bases. The CDR3 is 12 amino acids. CDR1 is SNHLY, CDR2 FYNNEI, per germline. The CDR3 DNA is TGTGCCAGCAGTTCAGGGGACCCCACCCCGTTCTTC. Residues: CASSSGDPTPFF.

The V gene is TRBV15, the J gene TRBJ2-1; D possibly corresponds to TRBD2 (6 bases). The CDR3 covers 14 residues. Trimming pared 3 bases from V and 0 bases from J, leaving 6 bases between. Germline loops: CDR1 LNHNV, CDR2 YYDKDF (reference sequence). Here the CDR3 DNA reads TGTGCCACCAGCAGCGGGAGCTCCTACAATGAGCAGTTCTTC. It translates to CATSSGSSYNEQFF.

Only one count was recorded for this clonotype. A read error may account for a junction end that differs from germline. The V call is TRBV5-6, the J call TRBJ2-1, with D possibly TRBD1 on 6 matching bases. The CDR3 runs 16 residues. Germline V CDR1 and CDR2: SGHDT, YYEEEE. The CDR3 sequence is CAISFWGRWSYNEQFF. The CDR3 DNA reads as TGTGCCATCAGCTTCTGGGGGCGTTGGTCCTACAATGAGCAGTTCTTC.

The chain uses TRBV30 and TRBJ1-5; maybe TRBD1 (6 bases). Trimming shortened V by 2 bases and J by 4 bases, and 9 bases separated the two germline ends. There are 13 residues in the CDR3. The germline V gene has CDR1 GTSNPN and CDR2 SVGIG (reference sequence). The chain's CDR3 is CAWSYRENQPQHF. Here the CDR3 DNA reads TGTGCCTGGAGTTACAGGGAAAATCAGCCCCAGCATTTT. The full variable domain, with the rest looked up from reference TRBV30 and TRBJ1-5, is SQTIHQWPATLVQPVGSPLSLECTVEGTSNPNLYWYRQAAGRGLQLLFYSVGIGQISSEVPQNLSASRPQDRQFILSSKKLLLSDSGFYLCAWSYRENQPQHFGDGTRLSIL.

This clonotype was counted at least ten times. This rearrangement joins TRBV19 to TRBJ1-1, with 9 bases fitting TRBD1. Trimming cost V 7 bases and J 6 bases; bases outside gene matches: 9. Germline assignment: CDR1 LNHDA and CDR2 SQIVND (reference sequence). The CDR3 length is 14 residues. In DNA form, the CDR3 reads TGTGCCAGTACCCTTACAGGGGGCAAATCTGAAGCTTTCTTT. It is translated as CASTLTGGKSEAFF.